The source of this T cell receptor beta chain is a study of cytomegalovirus exposure and HLA in healthy donors. Study observations and caveats: Through in vitro validation, three CMV-associated chains were shown to be specific for CMV antigens.

This clone was counted between two and nine times. Antigen: not known. Sequencing was performed with immunoSEQ multiplex PCR; in TCRdb, only in-frame clones are kept and a portion is missing. The sample includes roughly 260,000 clones, approximately 90% of them seen just once. V lost 0 bases and J 11 bases, leaving 17 bases between the germline ends. Germline loops: CDR1 MGHRA, CDR2 YSYEKL. The CDR3 sequence is 15 residues long. V gene TRBV4-1 combines with J gene TRBJ1-5; D may be TRBD1 (5 bases). Sequencing was performed on PBMCs. The TCR was taken from a man aged 18-30 years in good health and CMV-seronegative. The chain's CDR3 is CASSQDPGLGMSQHF. The CDR3 DNA reads as TGCGCCAGCAGCCAAGATCCGGGACTCGGGATGTCCCAGCATTTT.